Listed below are T cell receptor beta chains from one sample, sequenced in a study of patients and donors after allogeneic stem cell transplantation. TCRdb re-called the RT-PCR reads through MiXCR, storing one row per CDR3 protein. This table holds tens of thousands of distinct CDR3 sequences, roughly 5.2% found once. The sequencing input was blood, either unsorted or a sorted T cell fraction (not recorded which). These receptors all stem from a human donor who was either an allogeneic HSCT recipient or a stem cell or donor lymphocyte infusion donor (not recorded which). It is not recorded whose cells these are; they may come from a transplant donor. Both conserved end residues are part of each CDR3. D genes are given only for firm matches. Expanded clones are given a class, and other clones once, few, many or no size at all.

D gene | J gene | clone size | V gene | CDR3 DNA | CDR3 protein
NA | TRBJ2-2 | many | TRBV3-1 | TGTGCCAGCCAACTAGTGAAAACCGGGGAGCTGTTTTTT | CASQLVKTGELFF
NA | TRBJ1-3 | many | TRBV6-1 | TGTGCCAGCAGCATTTATCGGACAGCTAGCTCTGGAAACACCATATATTTT | CASSIYRTASSGNTIYF
NA | TRBJ2-2 | many | TRBV9 | TGTGCCAGCAGCGTAGGGGTAGGGGGTAGCGGATTCACCGGGGAGCTGTTTTTT | CASSVGVGGSGFTGELFF
NA | TRBJ2-1 | many | TRBV7-6 | TGTGCCAGCAGCCGTAGCAGCCCGTTGGACAATGAGCAGTTCTTC | CASSRSSPLDNEQFF
NA | TRBJ2-1 | few | TRBV7-2 | TGTGCCAGCAGCGAAGCTTGGGTAGCGTACAATGAGCAGTTCTTC | CASSEAWVAYNEQFF
NA | TRBJ1-2 | NA | TRBV5-1 | TGCGCCAGCAGCTTGGACAGTAACTATGGCTACACCTTC | CASSLDSNYGYTF
NA | TRBJ2-5 | many | TRBV4-2 | TGTGCCAGCAGCCAGGGCGCTGGCCGGGAGACCCAGTACTTC | CASSQGAGRETQYF
TRBD2 | TRBJ2-1 | many | TRBV11-2 | TGTGCCAGCAGCTTAGCCGTGACTAGCGGGGGGTACAATGAGCAGTTCTTC | CASSLAVTSGGYNEQFF
TRBD2 | TRBJ2-5 | few | TRBV11-2 | TGTGCCAGCAGCTTAGGAGCGGGGGGGCGGGAGACCCAGTACTTC | CASSLGAGGRETQYF
NA | TRBJ1-4 | NA | TRBV20-1 | TGCAGTGCTAGAAAACAGGGTAGAAGTGAAAAACTGTTTTTT | CSARKQGRSEKLFF
TRBD1 | TRBJ1-1 | many | TRBV14 | TGTGCCAGCAGCCCCGTCAAGGGGGCTAACACTGAAGCTTTCTTT | CASSPVKGANTEAFF
NA | TRBJ2-3 | many | TRBV11-3 | TGTGCCAGCAGCTTTGACAGTAGCATGACAGATACGCAGTATTTT | CASSFDSSMTDTQYF
TRBD2 | TRBJ2-7 | few | TRBV11-1 | TGTGCCAGCAGCCGGACTAGCGGTGGAGGGGGCTACGAGCAGTACTTC | CASSRTSGGGGYEQYF
TRBD1 | TRBJ1-1 | medium-sized | TRBV7-9 | TGTGCCAGCAGCTCTGGGCTGACAGGGCGAGAAGCTTTCTTT | CASSSGLTGREAFF
TRBD1 | TRBJ2-3 | few | TRBV7-8 | TGTGCCAGCAACCGCCAGGGACAGATCTACACAGATACGCAGTATTTT | CASNRQGQIYTDTQYF
NA | TRBJ2-2 | many | TRBV5-1 | TGCGCCAGCAGCTTGGGACGCCTTAATACCGGGGAGCTGTTTTTT | CASSLGRLNTGELFF
TRBD1 | TRBJ2-5 | NA | TRBV28 | TGTGCCAGCAGTTCTTGGGTGAGCACAGGGGACAGAGAGACCCAGTACTTC | CASSSWVSTGDRETQYF
NA | TRBJ1-6 | few | TRBV14 | TGTGCCAGCAGCCAAGAGGCGGGTCAAGGTTCACCCCTCCACTTT | CASSQEAGQGSPLHF
NA | TRBJ1-6 | NA | TRBV20-1 | TGCAGTGCCTCCCAGGGTTTTAATTCACCCCTCCACTTT | CSASQGFNSPLHF
TRBD1 | TRBJ2-4 | many | TRBV7-8 | TGTGCCAGCAGCTCAGGCCTTACAATTTCAGGGACAGCTCGGGACATTCAGTACTTC | CASSSGLTISGTARDIQYF
NA | TRBJ2-5 | many | TRBV12-5 | TGTGCTAGCGGGGGCAGCGGGCAAGAGACCCAGTACTTC | CASGGSGQETQYF
TRBD2 | TRBJ2-1 | once | TRBV3-1 | TGTGCCACCAGCCAAGGGCTAGCGGCACACAATGAGCAGTTCTTT | CATSQGLAAHNEQFF
TRBD2 | TRBJ2-7 | few | TRBV3-1 | TGTGCCAGCAGCCAAGATTCTAGCGGAAACTCCTACGAGCAGTACTTC | CASSQDSSGNSYEQYF
TRBD2 | TRBJ2-5 | many | TRBV20-1 | TGCAGTGCTAGGCGGACTAGCGGCATACAAGAGACCCAGTACTTC | CSARRTSGIQETQYF
TRBD2 | TRBJ2-1 | many | TRBV3-1 | TGTGCCAGCAGCCAAGATCGCGGGGGGGATTTGATTGAGCAGTTCTTC | CASSQDRGGDLIEQFF
TRBD1 | TRBJ2-7 | many | TRBV9 | TGTGCCAGCAGCGCCGGGACAGCCGTAATAGGGCAGTACTTC | CASSAGTAVIGQYF
NA | TRBJ2-5 | many | TRBV23-1 | TGCGCCAGCAGCCCCGGGGCACAAGAGACCCAGTACTTC | CASSPGAQETQYF
TRBD2 | TRBJ2-5 | many | TRBV3-1 | TGTGCCAGCAGCCAATTCCCGACTAGCGGGGACCCCGAGGAAGAGACCCAGTACTTC | CASSQFPTSGDPEEETQYF
NA | TRBJ2-1 | many | TRBV5-4 | TGTGCCAGCAGCGACTTGAGCTCCTACAATGAGCAGTTCTTC | CASSDLSSYNEQFF
NA | TRBJ1-1 | many | TRBV24-1 | TGTGCCACCAGTGGTGGGTATGACACTGAAGCTTTCTTT | CATSGGYDTEAFF
NA | TRBJ2-2 | many | TRBV4-1 | TGCGCCAGCAGCCAAGATTCGGCTATTCCGACAGCTGCTAACACCGGGGAGCTGTTTTTT | CASSQDSAIPTAANTGELFF
NA | TRBJ2-1 | many | TRBV30 | TGTGCCTGGAGTGTACCCGGGGATGAGCAGTTCTTC | CAWSVPGDEQFF
TRBD1 | TRBJ1-5 | many | TRBV5-1 | TGCGCCAGCAGCCCCGGGACAGGAGACAATCAGCCCCAGCATTTT | CASSPGTGDNQPQHF
NA | TRBJ1-1 | many | TRBV20-1 | TGCAGTGCTAGAGATCACCAAAAAGGGGAATTTGGTGAAGCTTTCTTT | CSARDHQKGEFGEAFF
NA | TRBJ2-1 | NA | TRBV7-9 | TGTGCCATCCTGCCCCGTGAGCAGTTCTTC | CAILPREQFF
NA | TRBJ1-1 | many | TRBV20-1 | TGCAGCGGAGAAGGGGGGTCGAACACTGAAGCTTTCTTT | CSGEGGSNTEAFF
NA | TRBJ2-1 | many | TRBV7-9 | TGTGCCAGCAGCCCAATTGGACGGTACTACAATGAGCAGTTCTTC | CASSPIGRYYNEQFF
TRBD2 | TRBJ2-5 | NA | TRBV11-1 | TGTGCCAGCAGCTTAGCGGGGGCCGGGACTAGTCGGCAAGAGACCCAGTACTTC | CASSLAGAGTSRQETQYF
NA | TRBJ1-1 | many | TRBV7-6 | TGTGCCAGCAGCTTAGGTAGCAGGATTAACACTGAAGCTTTCTTT | CASSLGSRINTEAFF
NA | TRBJ1-2 | many | TRBV10-3 | TGTGCCATCAGTGAAGGTCTTAAGGAGGGCTATGGCTACACCTTC | CAISEGLKEGYGYTF
TRBD1 | TRBJ2-2 | few | TRBV19 | TGTGCCAGTAGTATCCTAAAGACAGGGACCGACTCCGGGGAGCTGTTTTTT | CASSILKTGTDSGELFF
NA | TRBJ1-3 | few | TRBV9 | TGTGCCAGCAGCGTAGATCGGGACTCTGGAAACACCATATATTTT | CASSVDRDSGNTIYF
NA | TRBJ1-1 | many | TRBV10-2 | TGCGCCAGCATGGGAATGGGGCGAGAGATGGACACTGAAGCTTTCTTT | CASMGMGREMDTEAFF